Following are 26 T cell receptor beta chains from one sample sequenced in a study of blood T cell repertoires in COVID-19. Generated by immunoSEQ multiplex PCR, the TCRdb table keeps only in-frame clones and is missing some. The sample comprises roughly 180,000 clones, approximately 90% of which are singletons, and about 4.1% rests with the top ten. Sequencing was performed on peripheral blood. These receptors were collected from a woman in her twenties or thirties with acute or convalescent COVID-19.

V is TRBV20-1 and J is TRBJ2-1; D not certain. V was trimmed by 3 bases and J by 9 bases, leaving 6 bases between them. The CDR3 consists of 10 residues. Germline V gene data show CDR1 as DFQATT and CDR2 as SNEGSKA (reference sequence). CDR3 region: CSASESEQFF. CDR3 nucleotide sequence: TGCAGTGCTAGCGAGAGTGAGCAGTTCTTC.

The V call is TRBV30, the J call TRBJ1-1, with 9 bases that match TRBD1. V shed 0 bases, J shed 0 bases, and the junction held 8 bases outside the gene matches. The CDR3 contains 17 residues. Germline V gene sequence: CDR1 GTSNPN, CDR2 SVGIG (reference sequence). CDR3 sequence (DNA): TGTGCCTGGAGTGTTTTGGACAGGGGCTACATGAACACTGAAGCTTTCTTT. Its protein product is CAWSVLDRGYMNTEAFF.

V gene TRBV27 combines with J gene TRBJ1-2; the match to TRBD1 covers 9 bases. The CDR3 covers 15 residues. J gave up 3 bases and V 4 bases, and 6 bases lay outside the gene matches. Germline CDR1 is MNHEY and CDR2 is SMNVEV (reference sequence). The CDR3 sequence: CASSSRRQGDYGYTF. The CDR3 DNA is TGTGCCAGCAGTTCAAGAAGACAGGGGGACTATGGCTACACCTTC.

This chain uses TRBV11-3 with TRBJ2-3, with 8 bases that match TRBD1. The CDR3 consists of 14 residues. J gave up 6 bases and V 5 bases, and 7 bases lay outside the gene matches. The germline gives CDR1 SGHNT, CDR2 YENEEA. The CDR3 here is CASSTGQGTDTQYF. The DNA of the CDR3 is TGTGCCAGCAGCACAGGACAGGGTACGGATACGCAGTATTTT.

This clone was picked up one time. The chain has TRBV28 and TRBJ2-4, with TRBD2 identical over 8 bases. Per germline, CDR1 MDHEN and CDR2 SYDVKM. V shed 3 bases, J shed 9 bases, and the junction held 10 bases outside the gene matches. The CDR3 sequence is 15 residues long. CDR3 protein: CASSLFYSGTAIQYF. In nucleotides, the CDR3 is TGTGCCAGCAGTTTGTTTTATAGCGGGACCGCCATTCAGTACTTC.

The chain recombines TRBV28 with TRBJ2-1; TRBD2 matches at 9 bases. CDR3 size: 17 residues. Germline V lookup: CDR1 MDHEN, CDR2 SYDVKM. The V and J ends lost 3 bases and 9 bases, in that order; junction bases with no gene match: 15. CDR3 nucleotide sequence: TGTGCCAGCAGTTTCCCTACTAGTAGCGGGAGTCTTGGTGAGCAGTTCTTC. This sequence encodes CASSFPTSSGSLGEQFF.

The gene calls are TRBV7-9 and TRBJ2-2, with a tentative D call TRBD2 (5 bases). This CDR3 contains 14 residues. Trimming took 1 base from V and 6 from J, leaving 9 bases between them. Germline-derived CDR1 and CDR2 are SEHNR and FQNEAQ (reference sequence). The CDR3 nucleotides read TGTGCCAGCAGCTTAGTCGGACTCGCCGGGGAGCTGTTTTTT. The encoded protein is CASSLVGLAGELFF.

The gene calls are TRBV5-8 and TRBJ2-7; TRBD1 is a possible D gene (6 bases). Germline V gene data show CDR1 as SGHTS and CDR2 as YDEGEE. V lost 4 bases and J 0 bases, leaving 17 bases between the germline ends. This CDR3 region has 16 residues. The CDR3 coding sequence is TGTGCCAGCAGCCGACCCTGGGGGCTTGGCTCCTACGAGCAGTACTTC. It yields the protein CASSRPWGLGSYEQYF.

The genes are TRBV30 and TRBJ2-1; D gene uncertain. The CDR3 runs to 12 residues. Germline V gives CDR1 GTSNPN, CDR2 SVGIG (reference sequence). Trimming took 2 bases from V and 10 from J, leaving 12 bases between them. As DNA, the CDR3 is TGTGCCTGGAGTTTGAGGTTTGCAGAGCAGTTCTTC. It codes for CAWSLRFAEQFF.

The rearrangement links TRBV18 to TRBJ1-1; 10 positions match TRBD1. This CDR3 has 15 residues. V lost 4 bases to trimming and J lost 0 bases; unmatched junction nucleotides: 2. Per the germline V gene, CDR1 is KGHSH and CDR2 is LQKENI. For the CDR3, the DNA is TGTGCCAGCTCACGGACAGGGGGAATGAACACTGAAGCTTTCTTT. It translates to CASSRTGGMNTEAFF.

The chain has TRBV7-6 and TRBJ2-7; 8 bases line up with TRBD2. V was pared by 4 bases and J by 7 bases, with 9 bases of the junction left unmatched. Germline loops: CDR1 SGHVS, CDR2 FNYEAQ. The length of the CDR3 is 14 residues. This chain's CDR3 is CASSYFSGGREQYF. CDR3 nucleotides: TGTGCCAGCAGCTACTTCTCGGGAGGGCGAGAGCAGTACTTC.

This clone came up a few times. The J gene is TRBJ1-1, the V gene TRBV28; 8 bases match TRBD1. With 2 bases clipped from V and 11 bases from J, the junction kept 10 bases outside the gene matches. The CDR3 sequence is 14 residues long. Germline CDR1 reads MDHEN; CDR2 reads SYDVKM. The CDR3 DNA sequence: TGTGCCAGCAGTTTACGACGACAGGGGCTGGGGGCTTTCTTT. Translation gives CASSLRRQGLGAFF.

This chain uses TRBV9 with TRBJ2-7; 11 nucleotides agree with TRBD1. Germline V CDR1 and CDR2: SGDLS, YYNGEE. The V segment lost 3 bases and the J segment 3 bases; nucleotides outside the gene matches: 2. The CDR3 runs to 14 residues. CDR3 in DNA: TGTGCCAGCAGCGCCGGGACAGGGGGCTACGAGCAGTACTTC. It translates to CASSAGTGGYEQYF.

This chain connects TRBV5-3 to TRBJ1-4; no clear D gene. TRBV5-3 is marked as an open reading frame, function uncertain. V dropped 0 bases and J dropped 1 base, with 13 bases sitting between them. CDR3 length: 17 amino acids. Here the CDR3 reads CARSLDVSSKTNEKLFF. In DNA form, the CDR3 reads TGTGCCAGAAGCTTGGATGTAAGTAGTAAAACTAATGAAAAACTGTTTTTT.

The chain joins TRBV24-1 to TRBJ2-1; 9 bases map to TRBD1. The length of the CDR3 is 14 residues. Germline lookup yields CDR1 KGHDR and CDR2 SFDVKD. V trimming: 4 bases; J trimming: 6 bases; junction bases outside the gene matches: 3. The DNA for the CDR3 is TGTGCCACCAGTGACTCGGGACAGGGCAATGAGCAGTTCTTC. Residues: CATSDSGQGNEQFF.

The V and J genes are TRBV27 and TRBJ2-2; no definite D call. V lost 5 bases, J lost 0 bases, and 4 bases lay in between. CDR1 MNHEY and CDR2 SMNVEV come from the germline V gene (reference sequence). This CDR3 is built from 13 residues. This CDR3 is CASSLSNTGELFF. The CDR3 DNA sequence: TGTGCCAGCAGTCTCTCGAACACCGGGGAGCTGTTTTTT.

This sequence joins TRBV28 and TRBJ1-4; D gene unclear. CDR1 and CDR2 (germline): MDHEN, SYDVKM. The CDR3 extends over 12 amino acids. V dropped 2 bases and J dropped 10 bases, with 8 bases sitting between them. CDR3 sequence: CASSLRTGKLFF. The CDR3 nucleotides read TGTGCCAGCAGTTTACGTACTGGAAAACTGTTTTTT.

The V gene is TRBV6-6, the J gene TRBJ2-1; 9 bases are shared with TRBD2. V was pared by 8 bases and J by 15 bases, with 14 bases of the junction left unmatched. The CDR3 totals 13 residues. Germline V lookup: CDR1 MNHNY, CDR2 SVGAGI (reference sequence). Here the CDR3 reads CASGEASGMSRFF. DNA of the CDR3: TGTGCCAGCGGGGAGGCTAGCGGGATGTCTAGGTTCTTC.

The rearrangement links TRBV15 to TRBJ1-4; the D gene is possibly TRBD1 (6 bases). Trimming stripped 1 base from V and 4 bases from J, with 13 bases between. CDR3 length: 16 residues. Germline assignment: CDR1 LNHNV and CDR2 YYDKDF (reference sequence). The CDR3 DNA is TGTGCCACCAGCAGAGTGACAGGTTCGGGTAATGAAAAACTGTTTTTT. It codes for CATSRVTGSGNEKLFF.

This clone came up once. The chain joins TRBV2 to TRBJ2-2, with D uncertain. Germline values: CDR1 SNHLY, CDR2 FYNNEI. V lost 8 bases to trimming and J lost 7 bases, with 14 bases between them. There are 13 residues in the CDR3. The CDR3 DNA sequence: TGTGCCAGCGAGAACGCTCTCCTCGGGGAGCTGTTTTTT. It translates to CASENALLGELFF.

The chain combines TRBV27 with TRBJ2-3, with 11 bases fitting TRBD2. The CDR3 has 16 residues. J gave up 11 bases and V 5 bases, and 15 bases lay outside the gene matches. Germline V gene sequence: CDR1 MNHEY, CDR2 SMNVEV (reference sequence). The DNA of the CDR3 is TGTGCCAGCAGTCCGAGACTAGCGGGAACCATGATGGGGCAGTATTTT. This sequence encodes CASSPRLAGTMMGQYF.

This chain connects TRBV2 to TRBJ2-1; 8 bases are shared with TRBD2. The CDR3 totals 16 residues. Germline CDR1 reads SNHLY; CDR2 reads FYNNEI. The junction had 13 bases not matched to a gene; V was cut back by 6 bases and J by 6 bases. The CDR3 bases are TGTGCCAGCAGCCAGACTAGCGCCCGTCACCCCAATGAGCAGTTCTTC. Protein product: CASSQTSARHPNEQFF.

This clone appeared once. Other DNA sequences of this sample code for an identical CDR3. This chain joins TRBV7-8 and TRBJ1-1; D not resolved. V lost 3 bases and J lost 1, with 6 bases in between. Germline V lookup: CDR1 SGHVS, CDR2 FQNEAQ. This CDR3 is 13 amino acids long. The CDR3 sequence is CASSFRGNTEAFF. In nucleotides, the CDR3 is TGTGCCAGCAGCTTCCGGGGGAACACTGAAGCTTTCTTT. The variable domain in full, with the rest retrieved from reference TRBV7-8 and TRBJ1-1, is GAGVSQSPRYKVAKRGQDVALRCDPISGHVSLFWYQQALGQGPEFLTYFQNEAQLDKSGLPSDRFFAERPEGSVSTLKIQRTQQEDSAVYLCASSFRGNTEAFFGQGTRLTVV.

CDR3 bases: TGTGCCAGTGGGGAGGGGGAGCTGTTTTTT. The encoded protein is CASGEGELFF. This sequence joins TRBV3-1 (or the pseudogene TRBV3-2) and TRBJ2-2; weak D call: TRBD2 (5 bases). CDR1 is LGHDT and CDR2 is YNNKEL in the germline V gene (reference sequence). This CDR3 region has 10 residues. V lost 9 bases and J 8 bases, leaving 7 bases between the germline ends.

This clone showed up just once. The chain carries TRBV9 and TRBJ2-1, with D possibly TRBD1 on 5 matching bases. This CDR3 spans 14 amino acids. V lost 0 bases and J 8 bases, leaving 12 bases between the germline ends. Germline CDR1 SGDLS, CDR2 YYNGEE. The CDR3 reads CASSVDGASDEQFF. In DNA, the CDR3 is TGTGCCAGCAGCGTAGATGGGGCCTCAGATGAGCAGTTCTTC.

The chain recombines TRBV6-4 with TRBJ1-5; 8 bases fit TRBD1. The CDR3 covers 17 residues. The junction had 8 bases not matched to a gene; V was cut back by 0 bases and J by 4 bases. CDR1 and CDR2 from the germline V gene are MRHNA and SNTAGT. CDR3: CASSDSIYRGVNQPQHF. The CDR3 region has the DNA TGTGCCAGCAGTGACTCAATCTACAGGGGGGTAAATCAGCCCCAGCATTTT.